Each of the 16 T cell receptor beta chains below was sequenced from the same sample in a study of T cell changes during pregnancy in multiple sclerosis. Data came from immunoSEQ multiplex PCR; TCRdb stores just in-frame clones and leaves some out. The data contain some 59,000 clones, 80% to 90% of them seen just once; the ten biggest clones take up about 2.5%. Here the sequenced sample was peripheral blood, taken in the first trimester of pregnancy. Receptor source: a female donor with multiple sclerosis, enrolled in a pregnancy study.

CDR3 sequence reads: CASSPQSQGNTGELFF. For the CDR3, the DNA is TGTGCCAGCTCACCACAATCCCAGGGGAACACCGGGGAGCTGTTTTTT. This rearrangement joins TRBV18 to TRBJ2-2; maybe TRBD1 (5 bases). Germline CDR1 KGHSH, CDR2 LQKENI. The V gene lost 1 base and the J gene lost 1 base, with 10 bases spanning the gap. This CDR3 spans 16 amino acids.

The rearrangement joins TRBV18 to TRBJ2-3; 8 nucleotides match TRBD1. Germline lookup yields CDR1 KGHSH and CDR2 LQKENI. CDR3 length: 16 residues. Germline trimming cut 3 bases from V and 5 bases from J; bases unmatched to any gene: 10. DNA of the CDR3: TGTGCCAGCTCACCCGGGTCCAGGGGGCAAGGAGATACGCAGTATTTT. This codes for CASSPGSRGQGDTQYF.

The genes are TRBV6-5 and TRBJ1-2; 8 bases align to TRBD1. Germline CDR1 is MNHEY and CDR2 is SVGAGI. This CDR3 contains 16 residues. V shed 4 bases, J shed 14 bases, and the junction held 21 bases outside the gene matches. CDR3 sequence: CASSLHLSGKDRVVTF. The CDR3 DNA is TGTGCCAGCAGTTTACACCTGTCAGGGAAGGACAGGGTGGTTACCTTC.

This chain connects TRBV29-1 to TRBJ1-1; 9 bases are shared with TRBD1. J lost 5 bases, V lost 6 bases, and 4 bases had no gene match. This CDR3 comprises 12 residues. From germline, CDR1 is SQVTM and CDR2 ANQGSEA. The CDR3, as DNA: TGCAGCGTGGGACAGGGAAGAACTGAAGCTTTCTTT. It yields the protein CSVGQGRTEAFF.

This sequence joins TRBV7-9 and TRBJ2-2; D ambiguous. Trimming took 4 bases from V and 0 from J, leaving 6 bases between them. This CDR3 contains 14 residues. The V gene's germline CDR1 is SEHNR and CDR2 FQNEAQ (reference sequence). The CDR3 spells CASSSTANTGELFF. In nucleotides, the CDR3 is TGTGCCAGCAGCTCCACAGCGAACACCGGGGAGCTGTTTTTT.

The chain employs TRBV30 and TRBJ2-1, with 8 nucleotides matching TRBD2. CDR3 length: 15 amino acids. Germline V CDR1 and CDR2: GTSNPN, SVGIG (reference sequence). V was clipped by 2 bases and J by 4 bases; unmatched bases: 7. CDR3 in amino acids: CAWSFPGLGYNEQFF. DNA of the CDR3: TGTGCCTGGAGTTTTCCGGGACTAGGGTACAATGAGCAGTTCTTC.

The chain recombines TRBV11-2 with TRBJ2-1; D unresolved. Germline CDR1 is SGHAT and CDR2 is FQNNGV. The CDR3 totals 13 residues. Trimming pared 6 bases from V and 5 bases from J, leaving 11 bases between. The CDR3 nucleotides read TGTGCCAGCAGGAAAGCCTTAGACAATGAGCAGTTCTTC. Its translation is CASRKALDNEQFF.

The V call is TRBV11-2, the J call TRBJ2-1; D is possibly TRBD2 (6 bases). The CDR3 is 15 amino acids. CDR1 is SGHAT and CDR2 is FQNNGV in the germline V gene. V lost 3 bases and J 2 bases, leaving 11 bases between the germline ends. The CDR3 bases are TGTGCCAGCAGCTTCCCGGGACTCCCCTACAATGAGCAGTTCTTC. It translates to CASSFPGLPYNEQFF.

CDR3 in DNA: TGTGCCAGCAGCTTAGGGCCAGGTATGAACACTGAAGCTTTCTTT. It yields the protein CASSLGPGMNTEAFF. The J gene is TRBJ1-1, the V gene TRBV7-2; unclear D gene. The V and J ends lost 1 base and 0 bases respectively, with 9 bases between them. Per germline, CDR1 SGHTA and CDR2 FQGNSA. This CDR3 is built from 15 residues.

V usage is TRBV30 and J usage is TRBJ2-1; 12 nucleotides agree with TRBD2. The CDR3 length is 16 residues. Trimming at V came to 3 bases and at J to 8 bases, leaving 11 bases not matched to a gene. Germline V gene data show CDR1 as GTSNPN and CDR2 as SVGIG (reference sequence). CDR3 loop: CAWRKGLAGGEHEQFF. The CDR3 DNA reads TGTGCCTGGAGGAAGGGTCTAGCGGGAGGGGAGCATGAGCAGTTCTTC.

This rearrangement joins TRBV13 to TRBJ2-1; D call uncertain. The CDR3 has 14 residues. Germline CDR1 is PRHDT and CDR2 is FYEKMQ (reference sequence). Trimming left V 5 bases short and J 8 bases short, with 16 bases between. The CDR3 DNA reads TGTGCCAGCAGCCCGGGTCTAAGACGAGATGAGCAGTTCTTC. This sequence encodes CASSPGLRRDEQFF.

V is TRBV7-2 and J is TRBJ2-5; 7 positions match TRBD2. V lost 5 bases to trimming and J lost 0 bases; unmatched junction nucleotides: 9. CDR3 length: 16 residues. CDR1 and CDR2 from the germline V gene are SGHTA and FQGNSA. CDR3 amino acids: CASSRERGKYQETQYF. The CDR3 DNA follows: TGTGCCAGCAGCAGAGAGCGGGGCAAGTACCAAGAGACCCAGTACTTC.

The J gene is TRBJ1-1, the V gene TRBV19; 10 bases are shared with TRBD1. The CDR3 length is 20 residues. V lost 4 bases, J lost 0 bases, and 17 bases stayed unmatched. The germline CDR1 and CDR2 sequences are LNHDA and SQIVND (reference sequence). As DNA, the CDR3 is TGTGCCAGTAGTAAACGGGACAGGGGTGCGTTCGGGGGGATGAACACTGAAGCTTTCTTT. Its translation: CASSKRDRGAFGGMNTEAFF.

The V call is TRBV7-4, the J call TRBJ1-4; D is uncertain. The CDR3 extends over 10 amino acids. V gave up 8 bases and J gave up 6 bases, with 4 bases separating them. The V gene's germline CDR1 is SGHVT and CDR2 SQSDAQ. CDR3 bases: TGTGCCAGCGGCCATGAAAAACTGTTTTTT. This codes for CASGHEKLFF.

The J gene is TRBJ1-1, the V gene TRBV5-1; perhaps TRBD1 as D (6 bases). V was cut by 0 bases and J by 0 bases, with 9 bases left in between. There are 15 residues in the CDR3. Germline V CDR1 and CDR2: SGHRS, YFSETQ. CDR3 nucleotides: TGCGCCAGCAGCTTGGTGGCAGGGGTGAACACTGAAGCTTTCTTT. Translating gives CASSLVAGVNTEAFF.

The chain recombines TRBV4-3 with TRBJ1-1; D may be TRBD1 (6 bases). Between the trimmed V and J ends, which lost 1 base and 3 bases, there was a span of 15 bases. This CDR3 has 16 residues. The germline gives CDR1 LGHNA, CDR2 YSLEER. CDR3 loop: CASSQAGGRIYTEAFF. CDR3 DNA sequence: TGCGCCAGCAGCCAAGCCGGGGGGCGTATTTACACTGAAGCTTTCTTT.